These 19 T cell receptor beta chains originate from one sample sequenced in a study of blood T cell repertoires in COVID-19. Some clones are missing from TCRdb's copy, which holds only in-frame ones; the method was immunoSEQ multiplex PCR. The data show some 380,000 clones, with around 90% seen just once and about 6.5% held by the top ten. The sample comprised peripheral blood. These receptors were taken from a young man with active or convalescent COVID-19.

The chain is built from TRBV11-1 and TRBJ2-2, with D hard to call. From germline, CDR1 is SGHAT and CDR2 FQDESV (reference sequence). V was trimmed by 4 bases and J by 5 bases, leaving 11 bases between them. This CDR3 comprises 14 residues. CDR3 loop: CASSYSRKTGELFF. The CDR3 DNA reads TGTGCCAGCAGCTACAGTCGGAAGACCGGGGAGCTGTTTTTT.

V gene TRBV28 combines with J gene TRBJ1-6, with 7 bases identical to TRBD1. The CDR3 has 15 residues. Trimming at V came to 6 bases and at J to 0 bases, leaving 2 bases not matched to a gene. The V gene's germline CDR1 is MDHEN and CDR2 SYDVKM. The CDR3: CASRRDSSYNSPLHF. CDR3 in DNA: TGTGCCAGCAGGCGGGACAGCTCCTATAATTCACCCCTCCACTTT.

CDR3 bases: TGTGCCAGTAGTATAAGTGCGGGAGGGTCAGTTGAGCAGTTCTTC. It yields the protein CASSISAGGSVEQFF. The genes are TRBV19 and TRBJ2-1, with TRBD2 matching over 9 bases. Germline CDR1 and CDR2: LNHDA and SQIVND (reference sequence). J lost 9 bases, V lost 2 bases, and 8 bases had no gene match. The CDR3 runs 15 residues.

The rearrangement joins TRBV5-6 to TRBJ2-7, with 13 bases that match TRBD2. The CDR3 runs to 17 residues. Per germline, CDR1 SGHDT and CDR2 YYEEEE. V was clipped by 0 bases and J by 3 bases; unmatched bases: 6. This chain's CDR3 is CASSLGTLAGGIYEQYF. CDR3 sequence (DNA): TGTGCCAGCAGCTTGGGGACACTAGCGGGGGGGATCTACGAGCAGTACTTC.

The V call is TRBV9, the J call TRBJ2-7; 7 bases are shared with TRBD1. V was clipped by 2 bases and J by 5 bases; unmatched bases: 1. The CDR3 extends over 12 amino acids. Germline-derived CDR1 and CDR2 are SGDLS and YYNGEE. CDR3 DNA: TGTGCCAGCAGCGTTACAGGGGACGAGCAGTACTTC. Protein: CASSVTGDEQYF.

The CDR3 protein is CASSLGEWTVNSPLHF. In DNA, the CDR3 is TGTGCCAGCAGCTTGGGAGAATGGACAGTAAATTCACCCCTCCACTTT. V and J are TRBV5-5 and TRBJ1-6; possibly TRBD1 for D (6 bases). This CDR3 has 16 residues. The germline V gene encodes CDR1 SGHKS and CDR2 YYEKEE (reference sequence). Deletions cut 0 bases from V and 7 bases from J, with 14 bases between.

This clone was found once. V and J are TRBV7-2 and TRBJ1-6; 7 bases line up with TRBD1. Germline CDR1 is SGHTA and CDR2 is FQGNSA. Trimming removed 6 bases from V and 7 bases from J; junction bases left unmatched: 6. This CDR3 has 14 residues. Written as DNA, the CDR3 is TGTGCCAGCAGACCCTGGGACAGCAATTCACCCCTCCACTTT. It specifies CASRPWDSNSPLHF.

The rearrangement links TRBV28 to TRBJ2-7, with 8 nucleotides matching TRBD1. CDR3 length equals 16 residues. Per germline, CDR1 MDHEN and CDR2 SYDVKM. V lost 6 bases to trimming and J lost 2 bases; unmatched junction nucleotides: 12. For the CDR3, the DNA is TGTGCCAGCAGACGCCGGGACCGGACAGGGACCTACGAGCAGTACTTC. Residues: CASRRRDRTGTYEQYF.

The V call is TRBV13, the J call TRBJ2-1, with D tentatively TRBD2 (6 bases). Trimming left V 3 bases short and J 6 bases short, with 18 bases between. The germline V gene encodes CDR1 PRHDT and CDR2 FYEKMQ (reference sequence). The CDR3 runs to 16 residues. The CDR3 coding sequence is TGTGCCAGCAGCTTGAATAGCGGACAAGGCCCCAATGAGCAGTTCTTC. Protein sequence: CASSLNSGQGPNEQFF.

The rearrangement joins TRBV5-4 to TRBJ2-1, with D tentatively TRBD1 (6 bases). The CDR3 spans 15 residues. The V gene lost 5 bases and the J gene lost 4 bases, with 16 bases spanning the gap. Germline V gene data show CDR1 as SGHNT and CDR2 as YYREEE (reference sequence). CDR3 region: CASSPDEGGYNEQFF. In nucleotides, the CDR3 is TGTGCCAGCAGTCCGGACGAAGGGGGATACAATGAGCAGTTCTTC.

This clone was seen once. The CDR3 here is CSVEDLWGLAGSGSTDTQYF. The CDR3 DNA reads TGCAGCGTTGAAGATCTATGGGGACTAGCGGGATCCGGCTCTACAGATACGCAGTATTTT. The chain is built from TRBV29-1 and TRBJ2-3; 13 bases align to TRBD2. V was pared by 0 bases and J by 3 bases, with 15 bases of the junction left unmatched. There are 20 residues in the CDR3. The germline gives CDR1 SQVTM, CDR2 ANQGSEA.

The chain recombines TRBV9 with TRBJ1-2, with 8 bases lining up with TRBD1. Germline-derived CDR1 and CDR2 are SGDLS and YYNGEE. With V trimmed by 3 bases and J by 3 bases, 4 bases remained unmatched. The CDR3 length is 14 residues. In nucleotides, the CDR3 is TGTGCCAGCAGCGCACAGGGGGACTACTATGGCTACACCTTC. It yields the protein CASSAQGDYYGYTF.

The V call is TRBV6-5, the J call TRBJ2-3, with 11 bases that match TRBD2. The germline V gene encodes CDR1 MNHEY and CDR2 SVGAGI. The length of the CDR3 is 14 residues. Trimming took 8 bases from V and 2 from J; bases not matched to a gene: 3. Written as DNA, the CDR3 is TGTGCCAGCCGACTAGCGGGGCCCACAGATACGCAGTATTTT. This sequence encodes CASRLAGPTDTQYF.

CDR3 DNA sequence: TGTGCCAGCAGCTTATCTCCGGACGGAGGGGCCGGGGAGCTGTTTTTT. It specifies CASSLSPDGGAGELFF. This sequence joins TRBV5-5 and TRBJ2-2; a possible D gene is TRBD2 (6 bases). V shed 2 bases and J shed 6 bases, with 17 bases lying between them. This CDR3 region has 16 residues. Looked up from germline, CDR1 is SGHKS and CDR2 is YYEKEE (reference sequence).

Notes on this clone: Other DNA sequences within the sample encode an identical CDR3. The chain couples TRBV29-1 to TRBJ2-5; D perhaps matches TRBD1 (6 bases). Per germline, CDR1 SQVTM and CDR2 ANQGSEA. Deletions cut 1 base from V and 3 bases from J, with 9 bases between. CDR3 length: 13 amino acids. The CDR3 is CSVEGSGEETQYF. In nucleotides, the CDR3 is TGCAGCGTTGAAGGCTCAGGGGAAGAGACCCAGTACTTC.

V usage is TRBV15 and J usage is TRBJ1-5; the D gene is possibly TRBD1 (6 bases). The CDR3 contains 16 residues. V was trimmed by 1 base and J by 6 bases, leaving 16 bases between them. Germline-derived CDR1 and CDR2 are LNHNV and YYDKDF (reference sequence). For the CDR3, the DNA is TGTGCCACCAGCAGAGGGGGGCCTGTTTGGGGTCAGCCCCAGCATTTT. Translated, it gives CATSRGGPVWGQPQHF.

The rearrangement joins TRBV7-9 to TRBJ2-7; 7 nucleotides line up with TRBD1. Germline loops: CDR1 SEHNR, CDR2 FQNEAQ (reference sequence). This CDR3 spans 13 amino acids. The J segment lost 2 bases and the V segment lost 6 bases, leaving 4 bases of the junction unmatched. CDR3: CASRSTGTYEQYF. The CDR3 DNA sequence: TGTGCCAGCAGATCGACAGGGACCTACGAGCAGTACTTC.

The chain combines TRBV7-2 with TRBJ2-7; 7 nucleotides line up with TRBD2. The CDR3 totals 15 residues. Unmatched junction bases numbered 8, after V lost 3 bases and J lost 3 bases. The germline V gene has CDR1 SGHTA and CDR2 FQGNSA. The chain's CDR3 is CASSFGAGLYYEQYF. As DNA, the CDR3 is TGTGCCAGCAGCTTTGGAGCGGGGCTATACTACGAGCAGTACTTC.

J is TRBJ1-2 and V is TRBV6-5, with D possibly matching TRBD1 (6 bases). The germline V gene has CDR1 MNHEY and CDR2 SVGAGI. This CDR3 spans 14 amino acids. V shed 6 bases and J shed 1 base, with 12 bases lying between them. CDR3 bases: TGTGCCAGCAGCAGAGGGGGGGGTAACTATGGCTACACCTTC. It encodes CASSRGGGNYGYTF.